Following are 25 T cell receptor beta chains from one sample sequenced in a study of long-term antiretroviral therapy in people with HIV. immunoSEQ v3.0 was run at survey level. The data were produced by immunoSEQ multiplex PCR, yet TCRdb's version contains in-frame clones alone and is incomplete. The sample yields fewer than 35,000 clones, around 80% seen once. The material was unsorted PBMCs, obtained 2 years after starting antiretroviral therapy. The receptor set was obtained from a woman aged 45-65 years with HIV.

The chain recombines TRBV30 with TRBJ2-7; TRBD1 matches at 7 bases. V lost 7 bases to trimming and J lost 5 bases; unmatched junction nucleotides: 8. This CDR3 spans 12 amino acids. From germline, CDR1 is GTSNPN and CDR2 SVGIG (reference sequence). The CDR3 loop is CALNRGVHEQYV. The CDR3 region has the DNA TGTGCCTTGAACAGGGGCGTCCACGAGCAGTACGTC.

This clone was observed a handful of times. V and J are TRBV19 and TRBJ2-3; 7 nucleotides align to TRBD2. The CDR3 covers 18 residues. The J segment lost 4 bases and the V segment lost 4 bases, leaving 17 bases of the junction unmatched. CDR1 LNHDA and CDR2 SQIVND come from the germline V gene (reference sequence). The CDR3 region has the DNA TGTGCCAGTAGTAACCTCTTTTTGTTGGCGGGGGTTGCAGATACGCAGTATTTT. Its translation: CASSNLFLLAGVADTQYF.

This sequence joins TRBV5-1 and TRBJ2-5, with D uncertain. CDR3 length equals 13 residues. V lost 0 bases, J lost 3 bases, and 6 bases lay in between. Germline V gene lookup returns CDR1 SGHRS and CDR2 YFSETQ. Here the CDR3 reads CASSLAGKETQYF. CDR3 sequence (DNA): TGCGCCAGCAGCTTGGCTGGGAAAGAGACCCAGTACTTC.

CDR3 bases: TGTGCCAGCAGTGAAGTTACGGGTCCCAAGCAGTTCTTC. Protein: CASSEVTGPKQFF. The chain has TRBV2 and TRBJ2-1; D gene ambiguous. This CDR3 has 13 amino acids. Trimming removed 1 base from V and 11 bases from J, with 12 bases in between. Germline CDR1 reads SNHLY; CDR2 reads FYNNEI. Using reference TRBV2 and TRBJ2-1 for the parts outside the CDR3, the full variable domain is EPEVTQTPSHQVTQMGQEVILRCVPISNHLYFYWYRQILGQKVEFLVSFYNNEISEKSEIFDDQFSVERPDGSNFTLKIRSTKLEDSAMYFCASSEVTGPKQFFGPGTRLTVL.

CDR3 coding DNA: TGTGCCAGCAGTTTTGGAGGGGCTAGCGGGGAGGATACGCAGTATTTT. Its translation is CASSFGGASGEDTQYF. The chain has TRBV6-6 and TRBJ2-3, with 9 bases aligning to TRBD2. This CDR3 comprises 16 residues. Germline V gene lookup returns CDR1 MNHNY and CDR2 SVGAGI (reference sequence). The V and J ends lost 4 bases and 6 bases, in that order; junction bases with no gene match: 11.

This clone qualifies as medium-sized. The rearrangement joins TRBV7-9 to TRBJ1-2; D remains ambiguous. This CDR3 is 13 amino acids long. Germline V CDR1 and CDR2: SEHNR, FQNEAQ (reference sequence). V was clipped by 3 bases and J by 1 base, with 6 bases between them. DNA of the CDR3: TGTGCCAGCAGCTTTCCGTTTAACTATGGCTACACCTTC. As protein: CASSFPFNYGYTF.

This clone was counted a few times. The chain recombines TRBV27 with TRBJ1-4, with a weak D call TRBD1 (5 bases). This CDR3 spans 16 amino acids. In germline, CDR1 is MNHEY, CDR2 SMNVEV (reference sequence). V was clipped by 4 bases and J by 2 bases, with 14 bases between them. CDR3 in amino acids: CASSSTRGGTNEKLFF. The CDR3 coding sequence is TGTGCCAGCAGTTCGACGAGGGGAGGCACTAATGAAAAACTGTTTTTT. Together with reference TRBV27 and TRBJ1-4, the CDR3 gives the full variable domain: EAQVTQNPRYLITVTGKKLTVTCSQNMNHEYMSWYRQDPGLGLRQIYYSMNVEVTDKGDVPEGYKVSRKEKRNFPLILESPSPNQTSLYFCASSSTRGGTNEKLFFGSGTQLSVL.

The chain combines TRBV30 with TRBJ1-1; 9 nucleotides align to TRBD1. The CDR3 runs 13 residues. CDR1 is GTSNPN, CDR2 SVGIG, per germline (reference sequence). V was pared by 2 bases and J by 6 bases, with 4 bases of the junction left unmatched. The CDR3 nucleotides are TGTGCCTGGAGTCGGACAGGGGCACCTGAAGCTTTCTTT. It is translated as CAWSRTGAPEAFF.

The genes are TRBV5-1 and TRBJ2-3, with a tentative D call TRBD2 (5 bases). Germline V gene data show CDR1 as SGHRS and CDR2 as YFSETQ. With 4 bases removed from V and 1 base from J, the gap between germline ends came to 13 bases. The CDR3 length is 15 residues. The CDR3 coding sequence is TGCGCCAGCAGCCCCCTTGGGCGGGGCACAGATACGCAGTATTTT. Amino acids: CASSPLGRGTDTQYF.

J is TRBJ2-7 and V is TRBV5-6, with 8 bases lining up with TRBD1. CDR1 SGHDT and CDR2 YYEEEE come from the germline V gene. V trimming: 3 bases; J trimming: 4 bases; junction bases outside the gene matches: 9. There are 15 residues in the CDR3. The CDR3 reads CASSYLDREEYEQYF. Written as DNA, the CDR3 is TGTGCCAGCAGCTACCTGGACAGGGAGGAATACGAGCAGTACTTC.

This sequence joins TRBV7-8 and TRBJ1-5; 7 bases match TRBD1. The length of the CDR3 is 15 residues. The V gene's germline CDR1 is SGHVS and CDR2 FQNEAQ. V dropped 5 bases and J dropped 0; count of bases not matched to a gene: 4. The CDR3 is CASSPGGGSNQPQHF. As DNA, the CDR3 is TGTGCCAGCAGCCCAGGGGGAGGTAGCAATCAGCCCCAGCATTTT. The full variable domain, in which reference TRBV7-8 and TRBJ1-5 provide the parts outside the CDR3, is GAGVSQSPRYKVAKRGQDVALRCDPISGHVSLFWYQQALGQGPEFLTYFQNEAQLDKSGLPSDRFFAERPEGSVSTLKIQRTQQEDSAVYLCASSPGGGSNQPQHFGDGTRLSIL.

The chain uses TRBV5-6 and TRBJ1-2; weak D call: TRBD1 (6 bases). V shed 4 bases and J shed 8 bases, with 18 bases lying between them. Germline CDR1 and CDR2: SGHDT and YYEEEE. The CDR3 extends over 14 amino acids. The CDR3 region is CASSQGIQTQGYTF. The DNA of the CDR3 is TGTGCCAGCAGCCAGGGGATTCAGACTCAGGGCTACACCTTC.

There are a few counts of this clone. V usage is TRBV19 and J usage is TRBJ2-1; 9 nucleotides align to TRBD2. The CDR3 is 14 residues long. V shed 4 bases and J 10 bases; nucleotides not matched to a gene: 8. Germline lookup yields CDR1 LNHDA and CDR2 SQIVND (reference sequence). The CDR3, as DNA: TGTGCCAGTAGTAGCGGGGGGGCCCTTAAAGAGCAGTTCTTC. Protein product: CASSSGGALKEQFF.

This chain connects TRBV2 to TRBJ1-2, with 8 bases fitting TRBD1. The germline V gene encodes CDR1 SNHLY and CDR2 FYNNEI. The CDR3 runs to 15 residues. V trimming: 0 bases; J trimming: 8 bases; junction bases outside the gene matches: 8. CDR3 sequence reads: CASSEAGDRGEGYTF. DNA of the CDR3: TGTGCCAGCAGTGAAGCCGGAGACAGGGGAGAAGGCTACACCTTC.

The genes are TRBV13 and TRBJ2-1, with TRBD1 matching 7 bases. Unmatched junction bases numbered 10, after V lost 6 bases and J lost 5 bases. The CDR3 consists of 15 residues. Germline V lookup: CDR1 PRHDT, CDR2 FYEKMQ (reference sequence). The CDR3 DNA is TGTGCCAGCAGACATGGACAGGTACTTCACAATGAGCAGTTCTTC. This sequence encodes CASRHGQVLHNEQFF.

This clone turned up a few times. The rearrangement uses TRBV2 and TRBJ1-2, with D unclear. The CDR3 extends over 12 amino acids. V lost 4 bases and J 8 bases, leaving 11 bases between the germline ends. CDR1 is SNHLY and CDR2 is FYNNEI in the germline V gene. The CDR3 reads CASSGDIGGYTF. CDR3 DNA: TGTGCCAGCAGTGGGGATATAGGGGGCTACACCTTC.

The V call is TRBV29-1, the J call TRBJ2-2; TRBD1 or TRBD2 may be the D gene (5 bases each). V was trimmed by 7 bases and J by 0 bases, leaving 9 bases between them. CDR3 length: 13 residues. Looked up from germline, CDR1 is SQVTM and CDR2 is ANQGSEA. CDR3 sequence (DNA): TGCAGCGGGGGACCTACGAACACCGGGGAGCTGTTTTTT. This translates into CSGGPTNTGELFF.

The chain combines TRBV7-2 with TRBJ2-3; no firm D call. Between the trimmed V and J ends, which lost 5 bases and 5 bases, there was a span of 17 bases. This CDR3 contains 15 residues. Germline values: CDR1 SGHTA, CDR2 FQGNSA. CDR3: CASSPRPDRGDTQYF. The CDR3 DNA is TGTGCCAGCAGCCCGCGACCGGATAGAGGAGATACGCAGTATTTT.

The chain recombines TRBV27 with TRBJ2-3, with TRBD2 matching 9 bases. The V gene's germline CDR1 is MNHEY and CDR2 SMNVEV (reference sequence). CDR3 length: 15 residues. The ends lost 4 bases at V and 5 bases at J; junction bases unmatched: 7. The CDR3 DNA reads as TGTGCCAGCAGTTCCAGCGGGGGGCCGGAAGATACGCAGTATTTT. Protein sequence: CASSSSGGPEDTQYF.

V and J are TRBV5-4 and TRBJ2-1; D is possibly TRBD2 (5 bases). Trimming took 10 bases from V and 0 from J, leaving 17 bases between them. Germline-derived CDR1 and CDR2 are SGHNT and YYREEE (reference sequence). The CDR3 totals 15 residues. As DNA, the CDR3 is TGTGCCTGCCAGGCACGCGGGCACTCCTACAATGAGCAGTTCTTC. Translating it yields CACQARGHSYNEQFF.

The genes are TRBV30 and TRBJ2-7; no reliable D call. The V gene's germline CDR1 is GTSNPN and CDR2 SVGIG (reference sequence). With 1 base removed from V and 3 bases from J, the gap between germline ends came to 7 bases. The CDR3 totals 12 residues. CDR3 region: CAWSASLYEQYF. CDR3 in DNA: TGTGCCTGGAGTGCCTCACTCTACGAGCAGTACTTC.

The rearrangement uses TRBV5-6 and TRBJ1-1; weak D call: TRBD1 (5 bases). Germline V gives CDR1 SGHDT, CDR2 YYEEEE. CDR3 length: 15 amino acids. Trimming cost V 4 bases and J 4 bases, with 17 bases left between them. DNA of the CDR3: TGTGCCAGCAGCCTGGCCGGGGGATCCGGCACTGAAGCTTTCTTT. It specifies CASSLAGGSGTEAFF.

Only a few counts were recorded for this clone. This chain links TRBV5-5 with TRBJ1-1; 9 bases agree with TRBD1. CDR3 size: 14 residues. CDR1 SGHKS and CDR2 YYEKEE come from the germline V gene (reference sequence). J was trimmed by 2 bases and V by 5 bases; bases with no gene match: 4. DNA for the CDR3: TGTGCCAGCAGGGGGACAGGGCGAAACACTGAAGCTTTCTTT. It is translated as CASRGTGRNTEAFF.

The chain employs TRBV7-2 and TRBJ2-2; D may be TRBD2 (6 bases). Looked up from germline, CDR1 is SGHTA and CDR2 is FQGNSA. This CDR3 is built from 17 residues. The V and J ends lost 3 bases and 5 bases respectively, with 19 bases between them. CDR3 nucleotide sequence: TGTGCCAGCAGCTTTTACCGGGACTTGGTTGGGACCGGGGAGCTGTTTTTT. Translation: CASSFYRDLVGTGELFF.

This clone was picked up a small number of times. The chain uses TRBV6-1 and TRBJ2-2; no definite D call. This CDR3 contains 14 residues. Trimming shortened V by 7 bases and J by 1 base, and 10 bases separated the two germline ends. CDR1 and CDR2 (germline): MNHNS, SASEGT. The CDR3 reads CASIFAVNTGELFF. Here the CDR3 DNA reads TGTGCCAGCATCTTTGCTGTGAACACCGGGGAGCTGTTTTTT.